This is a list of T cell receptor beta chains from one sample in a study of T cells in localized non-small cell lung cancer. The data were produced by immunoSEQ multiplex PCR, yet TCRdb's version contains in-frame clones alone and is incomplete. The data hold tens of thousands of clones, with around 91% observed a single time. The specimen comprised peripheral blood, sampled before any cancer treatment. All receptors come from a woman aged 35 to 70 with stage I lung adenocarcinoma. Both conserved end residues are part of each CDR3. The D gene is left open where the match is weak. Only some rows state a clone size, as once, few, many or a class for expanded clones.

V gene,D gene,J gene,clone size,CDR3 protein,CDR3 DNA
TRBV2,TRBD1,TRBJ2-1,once,CASSGDRGHEQFF,TGTGCCAGCAGCGGGGACAGGGGACATGAGCAGTTCTTC
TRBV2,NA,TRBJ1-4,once,CASSEERSTNEKLFF,TGTGCCAGCAGTGAAGAACGGTCAACTAATGAAAAACTGTTTTTT
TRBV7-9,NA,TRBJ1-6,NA,CASSRSSYNSPLHF,TGTGCCAGCAGCCGTAGCTCCTATAATTCACCCCTCCACTTT
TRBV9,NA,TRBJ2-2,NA,CASSPFHANTGELFF,TGTGCCAGCAGCCCTTTCCACGCGAACACCGGGGAGCTGTTTTTT
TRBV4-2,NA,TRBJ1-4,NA,CASSPRDVVNEKLFF,TGTGCCAGCAGCCCCCGGGACGTTGTGAATGAAAAACTGTTTTTT
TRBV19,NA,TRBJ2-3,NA,CASTTSGTTDTQYF,TGTGCCAGTACGACCTCAGGGACCACAGATACGCAGTATTTT
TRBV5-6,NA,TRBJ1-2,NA,CASRDGTVNYGYTF,TGTGCCAGCAGGGACGGGACGGTTAACTATGGCTACACCTTC
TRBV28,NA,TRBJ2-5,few,CASSLISGQETQYF,TGTGCCAGCAGTTTAATTAGTGGGCAAGAGACCCAGTACTTC
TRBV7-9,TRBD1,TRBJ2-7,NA,CASRPGTGGSYEQYF,TGTGCCAGCAGACCCGGGACAGGGGGCTCCTACGAGCAGTACTTC
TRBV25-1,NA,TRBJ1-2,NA,CASSPRRGFYGYTF,TGTGCCAGCAGCCCTCGGCGGGGGTTCTATGGCTACACCTTC
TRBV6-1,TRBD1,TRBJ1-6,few,CASSEGTGTSPLHF,TGTGCCAGCAGTGAAGGGACAGGAACTTCACCCCTCCACTTT
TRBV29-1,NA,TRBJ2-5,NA,CSVERLEETQYF,TGCAGCGTTGAGAGACTCGAAGAGACCCAGTACTTC
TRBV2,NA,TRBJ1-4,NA,CASSEGTVIGEKLFF,TGTGCCAGCAGTGAAGGGACAGTAATAGGCGAAAAACTGTTTTTT
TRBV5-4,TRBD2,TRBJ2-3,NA,CASSLRLARGDTQYF,TGTGCCAGCAGCTTGCGACTAGCGAGGGGGGATACGCAGTATTTT
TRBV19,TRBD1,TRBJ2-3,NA,CASSIPRTGADTQYF,TGTGCCAGTAGTATCCCCCGTACAGGGGCAGATACGCAGTATTTT
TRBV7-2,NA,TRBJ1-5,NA,CASSRVLQEPQHF,TGTGCCAGCAGCCGGGTCCTCCAGGAGCCCCAGCATTTT
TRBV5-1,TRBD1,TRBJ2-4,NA,CASSPGQNRPLAKNIQYF,TGCGCCAGCAGCCCGGGACAGAATCGTCCCCTAGCCAAAAACATTCAGTACTTC
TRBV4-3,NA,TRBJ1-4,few,CASSQEGGATNEKLFF,TGCGCCAGCAGCCAAGAGGGCGGGGCAACTAATGAAAAACTGTTTTTT
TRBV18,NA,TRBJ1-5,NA,CASSSAQGSNQPQHF,TGTGCCAGCTCATCCGCGCAGGGTAGCAATCAGCCCCAGCATTTT
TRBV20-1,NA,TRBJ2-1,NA,CSASPIHEQFF,TGCAGTGCTAGTCCCATCCATGAGCAGTTCTTC
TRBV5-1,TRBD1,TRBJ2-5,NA,CASSLERTGEETQYF,TGCGCCAGCAGCTTGGAGAGGACAGGGGAAGAGACCCAGTACTTC
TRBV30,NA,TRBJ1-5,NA,CAWSGRVTGRGNQPQHF,TGTGCCTGGAGTGGAAGAGTGACAGGTAGGGGTAATCAGCCCCAGCATTTT
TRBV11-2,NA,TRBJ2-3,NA,CASSRTDTQYF,TGTGCCAGCAGCAGGACAGATACGCAGTATTTT
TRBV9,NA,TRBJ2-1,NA,CACSRGDSYNEQFF,TGTGCCTGCTCTAGGGGAGACTCCTACAATGAGCAGTTCTTC
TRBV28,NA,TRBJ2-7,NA,CASRMTGLSYEQYF,TGTGCCAGCAGGATGACCGGGCTATCCTACGAGCAGTACTTC
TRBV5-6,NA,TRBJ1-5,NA,CASLSRRGVEPQHF,TGTGCCAGCCTCTCCAGGCGGGGGGTCGAGCCCCAGCATTTT
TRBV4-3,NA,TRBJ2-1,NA,CASSQEVGNEQFF,TGCGCCAGCAGCCAAGAGGTAGGAAATGAGCAGTTCTTC
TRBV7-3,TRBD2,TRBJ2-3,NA,CASSLSPSGSTDTQYF,TGTGCCAGCAGCTTATCTCCTAGCGGGAGCACAGATACGCAGTATTTT
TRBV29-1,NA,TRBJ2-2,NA,CSVGGTNTGELFF,TGCAGCGTAGGGGGAACGAACACCGGGGAGCTGTTTTTT
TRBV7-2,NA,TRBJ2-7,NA,CASSRQRTDPYEQYF,TGTGCCAGCAGCCGTCAACGGACGGATCCCTACGAGCAGTACTTC
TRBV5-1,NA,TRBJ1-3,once,CASSLEGRGGNTIYF,TGCGCCAGCAGCTTGGAGGGGAGAGGAGGAAACACCATATATTTT
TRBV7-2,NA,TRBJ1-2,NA,CASSLGANYYGYTF,TGTGCCAGCAGCTTAGGCGCCAACTACTATGGCTACACCTTC
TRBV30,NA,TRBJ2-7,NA,CACIIRDRSYEQYF,TGTGCCTGCATAATCCGGGATCGAAGCTACGAGCAGTACTTC
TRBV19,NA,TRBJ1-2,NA,CASRPAGRNYGYTF,TGTGCCAGTAGACCCGCCGGACGGAACTATGGCTACACCTTC
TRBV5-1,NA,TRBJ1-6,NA,CASRDLGNSPLHF,TGCGCCAGCAGGGACCTGGGAAATTCACCCCTCCACTTT
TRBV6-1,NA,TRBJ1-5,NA,CASNIGQGGFQPQHF,TGTGCCAGCAACATCGGGCAGGGTGGTTTTCAGCCCCAGCATTTT
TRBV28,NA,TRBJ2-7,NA,CASSLQGYEQYF,TGTGCCAGTTCCCTCCAGGGATACGAGCAGTACTTC
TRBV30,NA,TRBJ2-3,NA,CAWSHGRGDTQYF,TGTGCCTGGAGTCACGGGAGAGGAGATACGCAGTATTTT
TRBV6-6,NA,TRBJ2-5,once,CASRQETQYF,TGTGCCAGCAGGCAAGAGACCCAGTACTTC
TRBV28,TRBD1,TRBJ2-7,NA,CASSWDSYEQYF,TGTGCCAGCAGTTGGGACAGCTACGAGCAGTACTTC